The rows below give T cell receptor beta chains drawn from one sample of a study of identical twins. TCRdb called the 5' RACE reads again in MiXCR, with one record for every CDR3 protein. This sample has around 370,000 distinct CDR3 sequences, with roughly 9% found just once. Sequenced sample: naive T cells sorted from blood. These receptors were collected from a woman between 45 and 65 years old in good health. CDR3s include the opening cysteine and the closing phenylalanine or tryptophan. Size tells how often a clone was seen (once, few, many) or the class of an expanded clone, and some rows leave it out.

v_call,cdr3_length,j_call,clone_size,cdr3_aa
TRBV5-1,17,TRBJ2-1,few,CASSFGTPGVSYNEQFF
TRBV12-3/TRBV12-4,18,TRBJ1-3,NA,CASSLTKGKGTGGNTIYF
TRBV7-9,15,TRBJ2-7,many,CASSSRLAGAYEQYF
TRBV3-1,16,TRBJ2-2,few,CASSQDWPAGTGELFF
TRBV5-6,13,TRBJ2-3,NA,CASGQGGTDTQYF
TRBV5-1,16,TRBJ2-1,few,CASSLIAGLANNEQFF
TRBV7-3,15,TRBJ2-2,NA,CASRQLQAGTGELFF
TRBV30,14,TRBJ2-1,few,CAWNGRAVYNEQFF
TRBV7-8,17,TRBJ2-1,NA,CASRPGLAGASYNEQFF
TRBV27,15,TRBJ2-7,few,CASSLALAGDYEQYF
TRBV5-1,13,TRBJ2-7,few,CASSLGDRELEIF
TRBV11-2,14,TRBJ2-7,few,CASSLSPAAHEQYF
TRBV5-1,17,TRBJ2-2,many,CASSSGLAGGSTGELFF
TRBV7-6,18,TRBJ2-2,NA,CASSSPMRDGRAFGELFF
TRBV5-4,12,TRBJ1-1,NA,CASKSGDTEAFF
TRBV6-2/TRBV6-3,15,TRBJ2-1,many,CASSYSEVTYNEQFF
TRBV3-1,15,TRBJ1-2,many,CASSPPGTPGRGYTF
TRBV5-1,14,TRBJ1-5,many,CASSPTGGVQPQHF
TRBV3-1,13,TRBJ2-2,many,CASSRPGTGELFF
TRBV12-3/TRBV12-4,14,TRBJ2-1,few,CASTQGGTYNEQFF
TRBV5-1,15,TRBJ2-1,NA,CASSLDRGRHNEQFF
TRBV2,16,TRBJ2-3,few,CASSGERRSSTDTQYF
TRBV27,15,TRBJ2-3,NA,CASSTSDWQRDTQYF
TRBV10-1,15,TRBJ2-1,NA,CASSQAGGPGRGQFF
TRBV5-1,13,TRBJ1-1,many,CASSKDGSTEAFF